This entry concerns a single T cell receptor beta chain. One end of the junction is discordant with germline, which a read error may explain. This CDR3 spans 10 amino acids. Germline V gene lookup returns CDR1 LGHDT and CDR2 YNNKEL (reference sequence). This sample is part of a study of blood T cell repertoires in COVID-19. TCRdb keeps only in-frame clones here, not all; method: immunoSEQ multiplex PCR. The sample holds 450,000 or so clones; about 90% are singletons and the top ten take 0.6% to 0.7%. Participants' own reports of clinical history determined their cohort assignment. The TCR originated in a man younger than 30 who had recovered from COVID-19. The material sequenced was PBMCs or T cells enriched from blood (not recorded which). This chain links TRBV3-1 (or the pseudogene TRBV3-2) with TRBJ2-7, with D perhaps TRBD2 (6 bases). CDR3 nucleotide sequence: TGTGCCAGCAGCCAGACTAGGCTCCACTTC. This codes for CASSQTRLHF.